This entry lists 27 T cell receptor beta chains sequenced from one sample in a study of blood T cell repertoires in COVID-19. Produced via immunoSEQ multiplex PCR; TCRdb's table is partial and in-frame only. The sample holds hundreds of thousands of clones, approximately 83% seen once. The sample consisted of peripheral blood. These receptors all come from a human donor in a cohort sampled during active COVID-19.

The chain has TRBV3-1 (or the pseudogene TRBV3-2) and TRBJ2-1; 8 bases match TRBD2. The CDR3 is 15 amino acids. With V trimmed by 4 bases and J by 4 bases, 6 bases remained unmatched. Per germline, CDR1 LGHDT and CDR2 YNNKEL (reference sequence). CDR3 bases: TGTGCCAGCAGCCGCCAGACTAGCGCATACAATGAGCAGTTCTTC. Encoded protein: CASSRQTSAYNEQFF.

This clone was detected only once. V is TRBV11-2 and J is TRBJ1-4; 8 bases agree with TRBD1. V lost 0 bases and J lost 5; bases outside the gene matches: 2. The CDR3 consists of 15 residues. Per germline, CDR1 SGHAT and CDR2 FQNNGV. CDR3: CASSLDRQGNEKLFF. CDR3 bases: TGTGCCAGCAGCTTAGATCGACAGGGGAATGAAAAACTGTTTTTT.

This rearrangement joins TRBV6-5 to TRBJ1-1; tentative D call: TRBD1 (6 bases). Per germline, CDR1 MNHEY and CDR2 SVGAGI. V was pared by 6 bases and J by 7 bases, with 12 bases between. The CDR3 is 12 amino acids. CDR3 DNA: TGTGCCAGCAGCCCCCAGGGGCTTGAAGCTTTCTTT. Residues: CASSPQGLEAFF.

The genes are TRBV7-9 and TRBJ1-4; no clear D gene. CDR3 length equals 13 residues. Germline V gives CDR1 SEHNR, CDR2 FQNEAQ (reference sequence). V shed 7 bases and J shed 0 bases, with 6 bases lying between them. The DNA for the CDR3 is TGTGCCAGCAAGAGAGCAACTAATGAAAAACTGTTTTTT. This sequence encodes CASKRATNEKLFF.

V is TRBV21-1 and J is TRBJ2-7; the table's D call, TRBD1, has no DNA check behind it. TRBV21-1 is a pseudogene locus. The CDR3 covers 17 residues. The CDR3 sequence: CASSLPTPGTGVDEQYF. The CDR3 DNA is TGTGCCAGCAGCTTACCTACTCCCGGGACAGGGGTCGACGAGCAGTACTTC.

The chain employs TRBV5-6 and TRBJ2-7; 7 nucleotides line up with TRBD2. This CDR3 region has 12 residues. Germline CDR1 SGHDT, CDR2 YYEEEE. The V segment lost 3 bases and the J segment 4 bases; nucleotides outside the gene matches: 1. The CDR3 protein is CASSWEGYEQYF. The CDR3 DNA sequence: TGTGCCAGCAGCTGGGAGGGGTACGAGCAGTACTTC.

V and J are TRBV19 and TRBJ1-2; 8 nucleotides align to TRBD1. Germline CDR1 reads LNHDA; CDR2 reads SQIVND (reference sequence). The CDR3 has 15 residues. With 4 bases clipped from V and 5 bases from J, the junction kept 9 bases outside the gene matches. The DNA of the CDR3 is TGTGCCAGTAGTACCTTACAGGGGGGGATGTATGGCTACACCTTC. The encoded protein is CASSTLQGGMYGYTF. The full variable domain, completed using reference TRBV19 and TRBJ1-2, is DGGITQSPKYLFRKEGQNVTLSCEQNLNHDAMYWYRQDPGQGLRLIYYSQIVNDFQKGDIAEGYSVSREKKESFPLTVTSAQKNPTAFYLCASSTLQGGMYGYTFGSGTRLTVV.

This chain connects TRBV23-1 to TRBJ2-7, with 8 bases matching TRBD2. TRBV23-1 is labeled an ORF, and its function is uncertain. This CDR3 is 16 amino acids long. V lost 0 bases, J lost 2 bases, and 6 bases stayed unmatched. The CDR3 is CASSQSAVGLAYEQYF. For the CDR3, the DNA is TGCGCCAGCAGTCAATCAGCGGTGGGACTAGCCTACGAGCAGTACTTC.

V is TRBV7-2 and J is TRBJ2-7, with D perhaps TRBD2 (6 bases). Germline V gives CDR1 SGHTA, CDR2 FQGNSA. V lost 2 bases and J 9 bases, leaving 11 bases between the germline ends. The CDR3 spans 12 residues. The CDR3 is CASSLIGTPQYF. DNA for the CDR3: TGTGCCAGCAGCTTAATTGGGACTCCGCAGTACTTC.

The CDR3 DNA reads TGTGCCAGCAGCTTGGCGGAGTTCTATCTCACAGATACGCAGTATTTT. Translation gives CASSLAEFYLTDTQYF. The J gene is TRBJ2-3, the V gene TRBV5-6; D gene ambiguous. Trimming removed 0 bases from V and 2 bases from J, with 13 bases in between. This CDR3 has 16 amino acids. The germline V gene has CDR1 SGHDT and CDR2 YYEEEE.

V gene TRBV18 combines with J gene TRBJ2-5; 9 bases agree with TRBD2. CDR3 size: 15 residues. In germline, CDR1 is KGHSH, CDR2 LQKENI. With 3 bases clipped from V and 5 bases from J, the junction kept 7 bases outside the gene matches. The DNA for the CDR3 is TGTGCCAGCTCACCGACTAGCGGTCTCCTGGAGACCCAGTACTTC. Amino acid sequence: CASSPTSGLLETQYF.

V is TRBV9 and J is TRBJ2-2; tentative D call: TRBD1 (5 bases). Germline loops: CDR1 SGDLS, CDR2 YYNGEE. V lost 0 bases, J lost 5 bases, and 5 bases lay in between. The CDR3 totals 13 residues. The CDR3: CASSVEGTGELFF. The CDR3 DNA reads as TGTGCCAGCAGCGTAGAGGGGACCGGGGAGCTGTTTTTT.

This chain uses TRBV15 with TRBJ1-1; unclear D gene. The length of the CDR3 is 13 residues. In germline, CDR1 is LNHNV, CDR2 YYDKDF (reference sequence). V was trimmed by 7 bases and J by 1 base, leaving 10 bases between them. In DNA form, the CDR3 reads TGTGCCACCACTAGGAGGGAGAACACTGAAGCTTTCTTT. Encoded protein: CATTRRENTEAFF.

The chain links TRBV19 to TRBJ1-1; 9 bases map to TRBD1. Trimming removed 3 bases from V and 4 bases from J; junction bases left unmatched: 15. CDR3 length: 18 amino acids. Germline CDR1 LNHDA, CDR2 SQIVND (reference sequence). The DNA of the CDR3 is TGTGCCAGTAGTATCCGGACAGGGGAGTACCTAACACTCACTGAAGCTTTCTTT. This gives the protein CASSIRTGEYLTLTEAFF.

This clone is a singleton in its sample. CDR3 sequence: CASGDRGTYGYTF. As DNA, the CDR3 is TGCGCCAGCGGGGACAGGGGGACCTATGGCTACACCTTC. The chain is built from TRBV10-2 and TRBJ1-2; 11 bases match TRBD1. CDR3 size: 13 residues. Germline assignment: CDR1 WSHSY and CDR2 SAAADI. With V trimmed by 8 bases and J by 4 bases, 3 bases remained unmatched.

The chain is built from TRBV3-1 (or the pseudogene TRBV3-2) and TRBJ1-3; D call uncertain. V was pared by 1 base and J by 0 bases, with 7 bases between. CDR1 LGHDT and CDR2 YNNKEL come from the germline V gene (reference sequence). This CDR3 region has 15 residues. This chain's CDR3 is CASSQAYSSGNTIYF. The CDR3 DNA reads TGTGCCAGCAGCCAAGCTTATAGCTCTGGAAACACCATATATTTT.

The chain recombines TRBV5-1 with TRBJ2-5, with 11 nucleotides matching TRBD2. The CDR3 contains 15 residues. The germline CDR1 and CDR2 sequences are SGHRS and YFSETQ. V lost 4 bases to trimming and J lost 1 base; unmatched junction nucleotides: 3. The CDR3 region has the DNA TGCGCCAGCAGCCCGGGACTAGCGGTCCAAGAGACCCAGTACTTC. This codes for CASSPGLAVQETQYF.

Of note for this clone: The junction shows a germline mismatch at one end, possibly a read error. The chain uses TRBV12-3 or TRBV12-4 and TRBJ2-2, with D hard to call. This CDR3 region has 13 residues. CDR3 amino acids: CASSPQNPGELFF. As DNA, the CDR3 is TGTGCCAGCTCACCCCAGAACCCCGGGGAGCTGTTTTTT.

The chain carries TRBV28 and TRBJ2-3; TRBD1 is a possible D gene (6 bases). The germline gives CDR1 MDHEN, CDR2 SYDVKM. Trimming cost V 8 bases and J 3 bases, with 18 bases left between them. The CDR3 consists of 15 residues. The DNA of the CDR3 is TGTGCCAGCGGACGGGGAGCAGGGGTAACAGATACGCAGTATTTT. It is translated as CASGRGAGVTDTQYF.

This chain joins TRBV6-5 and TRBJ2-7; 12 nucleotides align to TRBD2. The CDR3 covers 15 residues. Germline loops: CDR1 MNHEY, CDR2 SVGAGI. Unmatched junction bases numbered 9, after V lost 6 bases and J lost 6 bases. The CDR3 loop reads CASRDLTSGSGEQYF. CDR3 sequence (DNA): TGTGCCAGCAGGGACCTGACTAGCGGGAGCGGCGAGCAGTACTTC.

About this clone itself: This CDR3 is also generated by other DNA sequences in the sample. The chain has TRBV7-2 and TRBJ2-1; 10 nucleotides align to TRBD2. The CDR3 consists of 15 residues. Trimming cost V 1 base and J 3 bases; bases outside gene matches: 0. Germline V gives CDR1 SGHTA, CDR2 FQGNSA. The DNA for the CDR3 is TGTGCCAGCAGCTTAGGGACTAGCGGCTACAATGAGCAGTTCTTC. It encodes CASSLGTSGYNEQFF.

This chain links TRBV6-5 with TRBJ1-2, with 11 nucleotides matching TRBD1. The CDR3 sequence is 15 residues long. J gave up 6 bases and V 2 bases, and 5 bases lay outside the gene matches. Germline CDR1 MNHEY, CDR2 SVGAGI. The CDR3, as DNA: TGTGCCAGCAGTTACGGACAGGGGGCCCTTGATGGCTACACCTTC. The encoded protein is CASSYGQGALDGYTF.

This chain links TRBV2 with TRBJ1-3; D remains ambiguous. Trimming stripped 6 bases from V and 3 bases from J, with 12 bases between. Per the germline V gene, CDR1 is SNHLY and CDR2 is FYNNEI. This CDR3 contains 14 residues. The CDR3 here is CASSRVGGGNTIYF. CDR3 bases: TGTGCCAGCAGCCGAGTGGGAGGTGGAAACACCATATATTTT.

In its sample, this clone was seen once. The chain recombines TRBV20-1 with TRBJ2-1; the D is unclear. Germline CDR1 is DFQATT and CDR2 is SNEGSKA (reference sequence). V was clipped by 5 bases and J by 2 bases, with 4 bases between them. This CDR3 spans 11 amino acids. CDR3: CSASAYNEQFF. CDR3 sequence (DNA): TGCAGTGCTTCCGCCTACAATGAGCAGTTCTTC.

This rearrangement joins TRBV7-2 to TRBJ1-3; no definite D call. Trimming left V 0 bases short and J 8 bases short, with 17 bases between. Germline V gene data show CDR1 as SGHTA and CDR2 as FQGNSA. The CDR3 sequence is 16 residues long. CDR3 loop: CASSLARHSAGDTIYF. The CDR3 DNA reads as TGTGCCAGCAGCTTAGCGCGACACAGCGCGGGAGACACCATATATTTT. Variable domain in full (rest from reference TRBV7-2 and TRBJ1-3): GAGVSQSPSNKVTEKGKDVELRCDPISGHTALYWYRQSLGQGLEFLIYFQGNSAPDKSGLPSDRFSAERTGGSVSTLTIQRTQQEDSAVYLCASSLARHSAGDTIYFGEGSWLTVV.

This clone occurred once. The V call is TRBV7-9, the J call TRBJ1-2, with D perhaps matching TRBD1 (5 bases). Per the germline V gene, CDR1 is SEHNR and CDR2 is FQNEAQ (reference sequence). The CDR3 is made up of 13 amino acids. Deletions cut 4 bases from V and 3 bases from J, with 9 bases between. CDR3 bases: TGTGCCAGCAGCTCAGGGAGGGACTATGGCTACACCTTC. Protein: CASSSGRDYGYTF.

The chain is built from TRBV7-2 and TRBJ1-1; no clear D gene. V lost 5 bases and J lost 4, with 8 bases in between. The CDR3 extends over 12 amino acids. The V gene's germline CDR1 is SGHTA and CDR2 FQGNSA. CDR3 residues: CASSDPGTEAFF. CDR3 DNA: TGTGCCAGCAGCGACCCGGGCACTGAAGCTTTCTTT.